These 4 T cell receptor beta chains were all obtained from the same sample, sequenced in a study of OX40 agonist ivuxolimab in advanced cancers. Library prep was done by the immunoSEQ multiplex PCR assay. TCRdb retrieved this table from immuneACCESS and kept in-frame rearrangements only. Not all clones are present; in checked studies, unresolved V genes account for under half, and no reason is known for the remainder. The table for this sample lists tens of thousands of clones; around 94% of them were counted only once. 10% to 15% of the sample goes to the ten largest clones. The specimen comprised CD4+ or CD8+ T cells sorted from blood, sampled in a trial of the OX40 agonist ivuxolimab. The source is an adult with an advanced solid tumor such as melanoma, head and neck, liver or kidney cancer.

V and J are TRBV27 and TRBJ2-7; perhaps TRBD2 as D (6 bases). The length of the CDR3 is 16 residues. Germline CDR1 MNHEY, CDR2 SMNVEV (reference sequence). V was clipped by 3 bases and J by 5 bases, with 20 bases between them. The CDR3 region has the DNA TGTGCCAGCAGTTTGCTGGCTGGGACTGTTGCGGACGAGCAGTACTTC. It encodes CASSLLAGTVADEQYF.

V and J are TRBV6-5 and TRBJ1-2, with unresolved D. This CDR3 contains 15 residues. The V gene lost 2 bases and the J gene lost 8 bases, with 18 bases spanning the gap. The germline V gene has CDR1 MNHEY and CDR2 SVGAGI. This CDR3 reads CASSYTPGNREGYTF. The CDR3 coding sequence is TGTGCCAGCAGTTACACCCCCGGGAATCGGGAAGGCTACACCTTC.

The CDR3 DNA reads as TGTGCCAGCAGTCTCACAGGGGCTGCCTCTGGAAACACCATATATTTT. Amino acid sequence: CASSLTGAASGNTIYF. V gene TRBV28 combines with J gene TRBJ1-3; 7 bases map to TRBD1. Trimming cost V 5 bases and J 0 bases; bases outside gene matches: 7. Germline V gene lookup returns CDR1 MDHEN and CDR2 SYDVKM. The CDR3 length is 16 residues.

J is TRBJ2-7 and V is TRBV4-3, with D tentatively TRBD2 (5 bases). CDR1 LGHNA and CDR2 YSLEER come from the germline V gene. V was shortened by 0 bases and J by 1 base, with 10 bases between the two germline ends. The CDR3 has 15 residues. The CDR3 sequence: CASSQERVDSYEQYF. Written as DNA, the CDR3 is TGCGCCAGCAGCCAAGAGCGGGTTGATTCCTACGAGCAGTACTTC.